Listed below are T cell receptor beta chains from one sample, sequenced in a study of shared clonotypes between healthy human individuals. TCRdb's table, derived via immunoSEQ multiplex PCR, lists solely in-frame clones and lacks some. The sample contains hundreds of thousands of clones, more than 95% of which appear only once. Sequencing was carried out using naive CD4+ T cells sorted from blood. Every receptor here comes from a woman aged 25 to 39 in good health. Each CDR3 is given with its conserved first and last residue. The D gene is left open where the match is weak. The size entry is marked missing in some rows and otherwise reads once, few, many or a size class.

v_gene	d_gene	j_gene	abundance	CDR3aa	CDR3nt
TRBV7-8	TRBD1	TRBJ1-1	.	CASSFAPGQGAEAFF	TGTGCCAGCAGCTTTGCGCCGGGACAGGGGGCTGAAGCTTTCTTT
TRBV19	TRBD1	TRBJ1-2	once	CASSIYGGTASNYGYTF	TGTGCCAGTAGTATTTATGGTGGGACAGCCTCCAACTATGGCTACACCTTC
TRBV5-6	TRBD2	TRBJ2-3	.	CASSAQPGLADTDTQYF	TGTGCCAGCAGCGCACAGCCGGGACTAGCGGACACAGATACGCAGTATTTT
TRBV7-2	.	TRBJ2-3	.	CASSLGRSGDTDTQYF	TGTGCCAGCAGCTTAGGTCGTTCGGGAGACACAGATACGCAGTATTTT
TRBV10-1	.	TRBJ1-4	.	CASSDSPLPGELFF	TGCGCCAGCAGTGATTCCCCTCTCCCGGGGGAACTGTTTTTT
TRBV4-1	TRBD2	TRBJ2-1	.	CATAKLAGGHNEQFF	TGCGCCACGGCTAAACTAGCGGGAGGACACAATGAGCAGTTCTTC
TRBV19	TRBD1	TRBJ2-2	.	CASSTTGNPGELFF	TGTGCCAGTAGTACGACAGGGAATCCCGGGGAGCTGTTTTTT
TRBV30	.	TRBJ1-6	.	CAWGPIRGVAPLHF	TGTGCCTGGGGACCGATAAGGGGGGTAGCACCCCTCCACTTT
TRBV7-2	.	TRBJ1-5	.	CASSSLGGDQPQHF	TGTGCCAGCAGCTCCCTCGGGGGGGATCAGCCCCAGCATTTT
TRBV27	TRBD2	TRBJ2-2	.	CASSLFSGGTGELFF	TGTGCCAGCAGTTTATTTTCGGGAGGGACCGGGGAGCTGTTTTTT
TRBV5-8	.	TRBJ2-3	.	CASSFSWGQESTDTQYF	TGTGCCAGCAGCTTTTCCTGGGGTCAGGAGAGCACAGATACGCAGTATTTT
TRBV18	.	TRBJ1-3	once	CASSPAASSGNTIYF	TGTGCCAGCTCACCAGCCGCGAGCTCTGGAAACACCATATATTTT
TRBV25-1	.	TRBJ1-1	.	CASSESERDFEAFF	TGTGCCAGCAGTGAATCGGAGCGGGATTTTGAAGCTTTCTTT
TRBV23-1	.	TRBJ1-1	.	CASSQNEDSVGIAEAFF	TGCGCCAGCAGTCAGAACGAGGACAGCGTGGGGATCGCTGAAGCTTTCTTT
TRBV5-6	TRBD1	TRBJ2-7	.	CASSSTGQGIYEQYF	TGTGCCAGCAGCTCAACCGGACAGGGAATCTACGAGCAGTACTTC
TRBV7-9	.	TRBJ2-5	.	CASRTDQETQYF	TGTGCCAGCAGGACAGACCAAGAGACCCAGTACTTC
TRBV6-6	TRBD1	TRBJ2-7	.	CASSYSGQGRGKQYF	TGTGCCAGCAGTTACTCTGGACAGGGGAGGGGTAAGCAGTACTTC
TRBV7-8	.	TRBJ2-5	.	CASSLAWGGMTQETQYF	TGTGCCAGCAGCTTAGCGTGGGGAGGTATGACGCAAGAGACCCAGTACTTC
TRBV25-1	TRBD2	TRBJ2-7	.	CASSVAGGPSYEQYF	TGTGCCAGCAGCGTAGCGGGAGGGCCATCCTACGAGCAGTACTTC
TRBV27	TRBD1	TRBJ1-5	.	CASRQGTGQPQHF	TGTGCCAGCCGACAGGGGACGGGTCAGCCCCAGCATTTT
TRBV2	TRBD1	TRBJ1-2	.	CASSEDRGFYYGYTF	TGTGCCAGCAGTGAGGACAGGGGATTTTACTATGGCTACACCTTC
TRBV11-2	TRBD1	TRBJ2-7	.	CASRITTGAYEQYF	TGTGCCAGCAGAATAACCACAGGGGCCTACGAGCAGTACTTC